Presented here are 16 T cell receptor beta chains from one specimen sequenced in a study of human T cells and chemical hapten exposure. A single record per CDR3 protein comes from TCRdb applying MiXCR to the RACE reads. Of 360,000 or so distinct CDR3 sequences listed, roughly 6% are singletons. As to time point: patch test 2, 6 weeks after DPC sensitization. Specified treatment: therapeutic diphenylcyclopropenone sensitization with weekly scalp DPC. Material: whole blood, obtained in connection with sensitization to the hapten diphenylcyclopropenone (DPC). These receptors were collected from a woman aged 18-29 years with alopecia areata. Some clones in this sample may be carry-over from other donors' samples.

This clonotype was found many times. V usage is TRBV28 and J usage is TRBJ1-2; TRBD1 matches at 7 bases. J lost 4 bases, V lost 7 bases, and 9 bases had no gene match. Germline V lookup: CDR1 MDHEN, CDR2 SYDVKM. CDR3 length: 14 residues. CDR3 residues: CASTRDRAFYGYTF. CDR3 sequence (DNA): TGTGCCAGCACCAGAGACAGGGCATTCTATGGCTACACCTTC.

V is TRBV7-2 and J is TRBJ2-1; D uncertain. The CDR3 totals 13 residues. Germline lookup yields CDR1 SGHTA and CDR2 FQGNSA. Trimming removed 0 bases from V and 6 bases from J, with 6 bases in between. CDR3 region: CASSLAFPNEQFF. The CDR3 DNA is TGTGCCAGCAGCTTAGCTTTCCCCAATGAGCAGTTCTTC.

This clonotype was recorded a few times. The rearrangement joins TRBV20-1 to TRBJ1-4, with TRBD1 as a possible D gene (5 bases). Trimming pared 6 bases from V and 0 bases from J, leaving 8 bases between. The CDR3 covers 13 residues. Germline V gene lookup returns CDR1 DFQATT and CDR2 SNEGSKA (reference sequence). CDR3 sequence (DNA): TGCAGTGCCTCGACAGCAACTAATGAAAAACTGTTTTTT. As protein: CSASTATNEKLFF.

The rearrangement links TRBV6-2 or TRBV6-3 to TRBJ2-7; D remains unclear. This CDR3 has 13 amino acids. V was shortened by 7 bases and J by 0 bases, with 10 bases between the two germline ends. CDR1 and CDR2 (germline): MNHEY, SVGEGT. CDR3 protein: CASTWSGSYEQYF. As DNA, the CDR3 is TGTGCCAGCACCTGGTCCGGCTCCTACGAGCAGTACTTC.

This clonotype was observed a handful of times. The chain links TRBV7-8 to TRBJ2-3, with D unresolved. Trimming shortened V by 7 bases and J by 2 bases, and 10 bases separated the two germline ends. The CDR3 contains 13 residues. Germline-derived CDR1 and CDR2 are SGHVS and FQNEAQ. The CDR3 protein is CASTKSVTDTQYF. Written as DNA, the CDR3 is TGTGCCAGCACCAAAAGCGTCACAGATACGCAGTATTTT.

The chain has TRBV29-1 and TRBJ2-7; 9 positions agree with TRBD1. Trimming cost V 5 bases and J 2 bases; bases outside gene matches: 7. Germline CDR1 SQVTM, CDR2 ANQGSEA. The CDR3 extends over 14 amino acids. CDR3 bases: TGCAGCGTTCTCCGGGACAGGGTGCCCTACGAGCAGTACTTC. It is translated as CSVLRDRVPYEQYF.

This clonotype was detected ten times or more. This chain uses TRBV3-1 with TRBJ1-6; no clear D gene. Germline CDR1 reads LGHDT; CDR2 reads YNNKEL (reference sequence). The CDR3 sequence is 14 residues long. Deletions cut 5 bases from V and 11 bases from J, with 16 bases between. As DNA, the CDR3 is TGTGCCAGCAGCGATGACCTTCCGGTTGCACCCCTCCACTTT. Its protein product is CASSDDLPVAPLHF.

This clonotype came up many times. The chain carries TRBV5-8 and TRBJ1-4; D call uncertain. CDR1 and CDR2 (germline): SGHTS, YDEGEE. Trimming left V 1 base short and J 8 bases short, with 12 bases between. The CDR3 length is 14 residues. CDR3 coding DNA: TGTGCCAGCAGCTTGTCCGGTTTTGGAGAAAAACTGTTTTTT. Translating it yields CASSLSGFGEKLFF.

The table lists this clonotype with a few counts. The chain couples TRBV29-1 to TRBJ1-1, with 8 positions matching TRBD1. The CDR3 has 14 residues. Germline trimming cut 5 bases from V and 4 bases from J; bases unmatched to any gene: 9. The V gene's germline CDR1 is SQVTM and CDR2 ANQGSEA. The DNA for the CDR3 is TGCAGCGTTTCTTCCAGGGGGCAAAGCACTGAAGCTTTCTTT. It is translated as CSVSSRGQSTEAFF.

The V call is TRBV7-8, the J call TRBJ1-1; tentatively, D is TRBD1 (6 bases). Germline V lookup: CDR1 SGHVS, CDR2 FQNEAQ. With 5 bases removed from V and 3 bases from J, the gap between germline ends came to 19 bases. The CDR3 runs to 16 residues. The chain's CDR3 is CASSKDRSWLDTEAFF. In DNA, the CDR3 is TGTGCCAGCAGCAAAGACAGGAGTTGGTTAGACACTGAAGCTTTCTTT.

This clonotype was seen more than once but under ten times. This chain connects TRBV7-9 to TRBJ2-3; D is unclear. V shed 5 bases and J shed 6 bases, with 12 bases lying between them. This CDR3 is built from 13 residues. From germline, CDR1 is SEHNR and CDR2 FQNEAQ (reference sequence). CDR3 region: CASSPDSVDTQYF. The CDR3 nucleotides are TGTGCCAGCAGCCCCGACTCCGTGGATACGCAGTATTTT.

This clonotype was picked up a small number of times. V and J are TRBV4-3 and TRBJ2-1; D gene uncertain. The germline gives CDR1 LGHNA, CDR2 YSLEER. The CDR3 is 15 amino acids. The V and J ends lost 0 bases and 4 bases respectively, with 10 bases between them. This CDR3 is CASSQDRPIYNEQFF. The CDR3 region has the DNA TGCGCCAGCAGCCAAGATCGGCCGATATACAATGAGCAGTTCTTC.

V usage is TRBV10-2 and J usage is TRBJ1-6; D ambiguous. This CDR3 is built from 12 residues. CDR1 is WSHSY and CDR2 is SAAADI in the germline V gene. Trimming cost V 7 bases and J 8 bases, with 9 bases left between them. CDR3 sequence (DNA): TGCGCCAGCATGAGGGCAGATTCACCCCTCCACTTT. Its translation is CASMRADSPLHF.

This clonotype occurred a few times. This chain's CDR3 is CASSSAIGTGPQNIQYF. In DNA, the CDR3 is TGTGCCAGCAGTTCAGCCATCGGGACAGGTCCCCAAAACATTCAGTACTTC. V usage is TRBV12-3 or TRBV12-4 and J usage is TRBJ2-4; 8 nucleotides align to TRBD1. With 4 bases clipped from V and 5 bases from J, the junction kept 13 bases outside the gene matches. The CDR3 runs to 17 residues.

This clonotype has at least ten counts. The chain links TRBV18 to TRBJ2-1, with TRBD2 identical over 14 bases. Trimming took 3 bases from V and 8 from J; bases not matched to a gene: 3. CDR1 is KGHSH and CDR2 is LQKENI in the germline V gene. This CDR3 spans 15 amino acids. CDR3 bases: TGTGCCAGCTCACCCGGGACTAGCGGGGGCGATGAGCAGTTCTTC. It codes for CASSPGTSGGDEQFF.

The chain recombines TRBV3-1 with TRBJ2-3, with unresolved D. Germline V gene sequence: CDR1 LGHDT, CDR2 YNNKEL (reference sequence). CDR3 size: 16 residues. The V gene lost 2 bases and the J gene lost 3 bases, with 15 bases spanning the gap. Written as DNA, the CDR3 is TGTGCCAGCAGCCAACGACTCCCGGGTAGAACAGATACGCAGTATTTT. Translated: CASSQRLPGRTDTQYF.